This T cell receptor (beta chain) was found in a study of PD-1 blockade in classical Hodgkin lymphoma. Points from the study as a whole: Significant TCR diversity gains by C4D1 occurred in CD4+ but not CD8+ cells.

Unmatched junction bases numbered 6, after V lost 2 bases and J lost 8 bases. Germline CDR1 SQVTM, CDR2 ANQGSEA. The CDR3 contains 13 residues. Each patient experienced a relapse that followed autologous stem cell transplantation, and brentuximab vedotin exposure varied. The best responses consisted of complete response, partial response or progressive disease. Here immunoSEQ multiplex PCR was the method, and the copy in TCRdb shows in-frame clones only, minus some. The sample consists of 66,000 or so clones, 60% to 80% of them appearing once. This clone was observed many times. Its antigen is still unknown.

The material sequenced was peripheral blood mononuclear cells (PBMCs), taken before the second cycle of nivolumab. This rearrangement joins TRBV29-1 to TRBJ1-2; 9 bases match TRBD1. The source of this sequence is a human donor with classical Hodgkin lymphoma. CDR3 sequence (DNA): TGCAGCGTTGAACCACAGGGGGCGCGGGGCTACACCTTC. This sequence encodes CSVEPQGARGYTF.